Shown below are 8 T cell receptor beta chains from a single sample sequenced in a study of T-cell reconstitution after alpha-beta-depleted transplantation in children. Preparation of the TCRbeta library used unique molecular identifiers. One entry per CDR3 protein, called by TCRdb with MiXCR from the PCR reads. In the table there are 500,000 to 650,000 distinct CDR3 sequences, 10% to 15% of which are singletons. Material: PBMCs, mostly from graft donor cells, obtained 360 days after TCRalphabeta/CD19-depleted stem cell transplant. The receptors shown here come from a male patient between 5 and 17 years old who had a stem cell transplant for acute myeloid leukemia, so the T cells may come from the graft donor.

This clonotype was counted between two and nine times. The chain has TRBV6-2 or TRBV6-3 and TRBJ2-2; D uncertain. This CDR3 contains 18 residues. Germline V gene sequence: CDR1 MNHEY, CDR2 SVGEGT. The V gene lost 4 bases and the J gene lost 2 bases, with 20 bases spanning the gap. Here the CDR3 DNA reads TGTGCCAGCAGTTCGACTCGGACCGCTGGGCCAAACACCGGGGAGCTGTTTTTT. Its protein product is CASSSTRTAGPNTGELFF.

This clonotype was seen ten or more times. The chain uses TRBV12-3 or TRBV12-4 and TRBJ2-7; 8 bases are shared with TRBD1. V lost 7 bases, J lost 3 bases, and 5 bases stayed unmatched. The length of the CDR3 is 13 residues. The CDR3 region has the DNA TGTGCCAGCACCCGGACAGGGTTCTACGAGCAGTACTTC. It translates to CASTRTGFYEQYF.

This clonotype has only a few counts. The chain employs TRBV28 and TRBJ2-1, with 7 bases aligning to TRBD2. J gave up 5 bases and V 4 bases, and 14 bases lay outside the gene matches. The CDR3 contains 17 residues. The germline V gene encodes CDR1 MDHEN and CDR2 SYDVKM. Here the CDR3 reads CASSSNRRLAPHNEQFF. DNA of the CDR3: TGTGCCAGCAGTTCAAACCGCAGACTAGCTCCCCACAATGAGCAGTTCTTC.

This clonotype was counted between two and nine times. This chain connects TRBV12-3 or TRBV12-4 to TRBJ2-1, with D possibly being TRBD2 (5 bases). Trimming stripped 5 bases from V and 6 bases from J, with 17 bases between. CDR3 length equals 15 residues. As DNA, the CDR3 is TGTGCCAGCAGTGTTCCGGGAAACCCGCCCAATGAGCAGTTCTTC. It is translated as CASSVPGNPPNEQFF.

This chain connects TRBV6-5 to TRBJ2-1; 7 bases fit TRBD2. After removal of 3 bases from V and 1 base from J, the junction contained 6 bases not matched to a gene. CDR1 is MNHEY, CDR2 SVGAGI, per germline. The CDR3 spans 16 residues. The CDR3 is CASSYWASGSYNEQFF. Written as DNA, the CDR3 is TGTGCCAGCAGTTATTGGGCTAGCGGTTCCTACAATGAGCAGTTCTTC.

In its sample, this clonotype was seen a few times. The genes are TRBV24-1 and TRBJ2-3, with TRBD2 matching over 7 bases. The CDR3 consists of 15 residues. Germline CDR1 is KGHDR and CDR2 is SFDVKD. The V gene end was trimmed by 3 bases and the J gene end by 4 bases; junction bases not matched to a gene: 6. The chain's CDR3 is CATSDKSGTADTQYF. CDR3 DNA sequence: TGTGCCACCAGTGATAAAAGCGGGACGGCAGATACGCAGTATTTT.

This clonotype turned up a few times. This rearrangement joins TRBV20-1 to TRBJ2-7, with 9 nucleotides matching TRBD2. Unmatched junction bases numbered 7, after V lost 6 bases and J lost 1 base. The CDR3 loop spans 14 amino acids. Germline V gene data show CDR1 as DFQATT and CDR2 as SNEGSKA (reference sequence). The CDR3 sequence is CSAIPGLASYEQYF. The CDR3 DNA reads TGCAGTGCGATACCGGGACTAGCTTCCTACGAGCAGTACTTC.

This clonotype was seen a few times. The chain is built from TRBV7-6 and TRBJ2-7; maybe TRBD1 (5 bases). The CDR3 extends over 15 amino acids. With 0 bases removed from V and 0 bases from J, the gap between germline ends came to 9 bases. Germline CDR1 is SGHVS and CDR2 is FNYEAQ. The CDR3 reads CASSLARESSYEQYF. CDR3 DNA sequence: TGTGCCAGCAGCTTAGCCAGGGAATCCTCCTACGAGCAGTACTTC.